This is a list of T cell receptor beta chains from one sample in a study of blood T cell repertoires in COVID-19. The assay was immunoSEQ multiplex PCR, and TCRdb's table has in-frame clones only and misses some. This repertoire shows under 75,000 clones, 70% to 90% found once; its top ten account for 18%. The sample was peripheral blood. These receptor sequences come from a woman older than 75 with active COVID-19. CDR3s include the opening cysteine and the closing phenylalanine or tryptophan. The order of the fields is D gene, J gene, CDR3 length, V gene, clone size, CDR3 protein, CDR3 DNA. A D gene is named only where the DNA matches it firmly. Not every row has a clone size; where given, it reads once, few, many or a size class.

D gene: .
J gene: TRBJ1-1
CDR3 length: 13
V gene: TRBV7-2
clone size: once
CDR3 protein: CASSLGKNTEAFF
CDR3 DNA: TGTGCCAGCAGCTTGGGCAAGAACACTGAAGCTTTCTTT

D gene: .
J gene: TRBJ2-7
CDR3 length: 14
V gene: TRBV4-2
clone size: .
CDR3 protein: CASSQVSQAGEQYF
CDR3 DNA: TGTGCCAGCAGCCAAGTATCGCAGGCTGGCGAGCAGTACTTC

D gene: .
J gene: TRBJ2-2
CDR3 length: 14
V gene: TRBV6-2/TRBV6-3
clone size: .
CDR3 protein: CASSYRRDTGELFF
CDR3 DNA: TGTGCCAGCAGTTACCGCCGGGACACCGGGGAGCTGTTTTTT

D gene: .
J gene: TRBJ1-6
CDR3 length: 14
V gene: TRBV10-3
clone size: .
CDR3 protein: CAINPTVTNSPLHF
CDR3 DNA: TGTGCCATCAATCCGACAGTAACTAATTCACCCCTCCACTTT

D gene: .
J gene: TRBJ2-2
CDR3 length: 14
V gene: TRBV19
clone size: .
CDR3 protein: CASSKGDGTGELFF
CDR3 DNA: TGTGCCAGTAGTAAGGGGGACGGCACCGGGGAGCTGTTTTTT

D gene: TRBD2
J gene: TRBJ2-1
CDR3 length: 12
V gene: TRBV29-1
clone size: .
CDR3 protein: CSGSGGGNEQFF
CDR3 DNA: TGCAGCGGTAGCGGGGGGGGAAATGAGCAGTTCTTC

D gene: .
J gene: TRBJ2-3
CDR3 length: 16
V gene: TRBV21-1
clone size: once
CDR3 protein: CASSIIWGGAGDTQYF
CDR3 DNA: TGTGCCAGCAGCATTATATGGGGGGGGGCCGGAGATACGCAGTATTTT

D gene: .
J gene: TRBJ2-5
CDR3 length: 20
V gene: TRBV19
clone size: .
CDR3 protein: CASSIGYRVDRGGVLNAQYF
CDR3 DNA: TGTGCCAGTAGTATAGGTTACAGGGTGGATCGCGGCGGAGTTCTAAATGCCCAGTACTTC

D gene: TRBD1
J gene: TRBJ2-3
CDR3 length: 19
V gene: TRBV24-1
clone size: once
CDR3 protein: CATSDVPGQGKHWTDTQYF
CDR3 DNA: TGTGCCACCAGTGACGTCCCGGGACAGGGGAAGCACTGGACAGATACGCAGTATTTT

D gene: TRBD2
J gene: TRBJ2-2
CDR3 length: 20
V gene: TRBV4-3
clone size: .
CDR3 protein: CASSQDWASGGVANTGELFF
CDR3 DNA: TGCGCCAGCAGCCAAGACTGGGCTAGCGGGGGGGTCGCGAACACCGGGGAGCTGTTTTTT

D gene: .
J gene: TRBJ2-1
CDR3 length: 15
V gene: TRBV19
clone size: .
CDR3 protein: CASSIVPGNAHEQFF
CDR3 DNA: TGTGCCAGTAGTATAGTCCCAGGGAATGCACATGAGCAGTTCTTC

D gene: TRBD2
J gene: TRBJ2-1
CDR3 length: 16
V gene: TRBV5-1
clone size: .
CDR3 protein: CASSLPGTSGGNEQFF
CDR3 DNA: TGCGCCAGCAGCTTACCGGGGACTAGCGGGGGCAATGAGCAGTTCTTC

D gene: .
J gene: TRBJ1-6
CDR3 length: 13
V gene: TRBV11-3
clone size: .
CDR3 protein: CASSSTRDSPLHF
CDR3 DNA: TGTGCCAGCAGCTCTACCCGGGATTCACCCCTCCACTTT

D gene: .
J gene: TRBJ1-5
CDR3 length: 11
V gene: TRBV6-6
clone size: once
CDR3 protein: CASSQEGPQHF
CDR3 DNA: TGTGCCAGCAGTCAAGAGGGGCCCCAGCATTTT

D gene: .
J gene: TRBJ1-5
CDR3 length: 15
V gene: TRBV6-5
clone size: .
CDR3 protein: CASSPTVSGNQPQHF
CDR3 DNA: TGTGCCAGCAGCCCGACAGTCTCGGGCAATCAGCCCCAGCATTTT

D gene: TRBD2
J gene: TRBJ2-1
CDR3 length: 17
V gene: TRBV5-1
clone size: .
CDR3 protein: CASSKRTSGGPINEQFF
CDR3 DNA: TGCGCCAGCAGCAAACGAACTAGCGGGGGTCCGATAAATGAGCAGTTCTTC

D gene: .
J gene: TRBJ2-5
CDR3 length: 13
V gene: TRBV3-1/TRBV3-2
clone size: .
CDR3 protein: CASSHPGVETQYF
CDR3 DNA: TGTGCCAGCAGCCACCCGGGGGTAGAGACCCAGTACTTC

D gene: .
J gene: TRBJ1-5
CDR3 length: 13
V gene: TRBV2
clone size: .
CDR3 protein: CASSVGGALPQHF
CDR3 DNA: TGTGCCAGCAGTGTCGGAGGTGCCTTGCCCCAGCATTTT

D gene: TRBD1
J gene: TRBJ1-2
CDR3 length: 14
V gene: TRBV9
clone size: .
CDR3 protein: CASSDRGGPYGYTF
CDR3 DNA: TGTGCCAGCAGCGACAGGGGGGGGCCCTATGGCTACACCTTC

D gene: TRBD1
J gene: TRBJ2-1
CDR3 length: 14
V gene: TRBV7-2
clone size: .
CDR3 protein: CASSSRQGWNEQFF
CDR3 DNA: TGTGCCAGCAGCTCGAGACAGGGGTGGAATGAGCAGTTCTTC

D gene: .
J gene: TRBJ2-7
CDR3 length: 13
V gene: TRBV6-2/TRBV6-3
clone size: few
CDR3 protein: CASSYTESYEQYF
CDR3 DNA: TGTGCCAGCAGTTACACTGAATCCTACGAGCAGTACTTC

D gene: TRBD2
J gene: TRBJ2-1
CDR3 length: 17
V gene: TRBV23-1
clone size: .
CDR3 protein: CASSQQVTSGGAHEQFF
CDR3 DNA: TGCGCCAGCAGTCAGCAGGTTACTAGCGGGGGGGCACATGAGCAGTTCTTC

D gene: TRBD2
J gene: TRBJ2-1
CDR3 length: 19
V gene: TRBV14
clone size: .
CDR3 protein: CASSQDTGTSGLFYNEQFF
CDR3 DNA: TGTGCCAGCAGCCAAGATACGGGGACTAGCGGGTTGTTCTACAATGAGCAGTTCTTC

D gene: TRBD2
J gene: TRBJ2-4
CDR3 length: 18
V gene: TRBV5-1
clone size: .
CDR3 protein: CASSLEFSGGASKNIQYF
CDR3 DNA: TGCGCCAGCAGCTTGGAGTTTAGCGGGGGGGCGTCCAAAAACATTCAGTACTTC

D gene: TRBD2
J gene: TRBJ2-1
CDR3 length: 17
V gene: TRBV5-4
clone size: .
CDR3 protein: CASSFKTSGGPYNEQFF
CDR3 DNA: TGTGCCAGCAGCTTTAAGACTAGCGGGGGACCCTACAATGAGCAGTTCTTC

D gene: .
J gene: TRBJ2-3
CDR3 length: 14
V gene: TRBV5-1
clone size: once
CDR3 protein: CASRVSVYADTQYF
CDR3 DNA: TGCGCCAGCAGAGTTAGCGTTTACGCAGATACGCAGTATTTT

D gene: .
J gene: TRBJ2-7
CDR3 length: 15
V gene: TRBV28
clone size: .
CDR3 protein: CASSQGHVVTYEQYF
CDR3 DNA: TGTGCCAGCAGTCAGGGACACGTCGTAACCTACGAGCAGTACTTC

D gene: TRBD2
J gene: TRBJ2-3
CDR3 length: 14
V gene: TRBV5-4
clone size: .
CDR3 protein: CASSFLAGADTQYF
CDR3 DNA: TGTGCCAGCAGCTTTCTAGCGGGGGCAGATACGCAGTATTTT

D gene: TRBD2
J gene: TRBJ2-3
CDR3 length: 16
V gene: TRBV7-9
clone size: .
CDR3 protein: CASSLIGTSTTDTQYF
CDR3 DNA: TGTGCCAGCAGCTTAATCGGGACTAGTACGACAGATACGCAGTATTTT

D gene: TRBD2
J gene: TRBJ2-5
CDR3 length: 15
V gene: TRBV5-4
clone size: .
CDR3 protein: CASSLTSGDRETQYF
CDR3 DNA: TGTGCCAGCAGCTTGACTAGCGGGGATCGCGAGACCCAGTACTTC

D gene: TRBD1
J gene: TRBJ2-7
CDR3 length: 15
V gene: TRBV5-1
clone size: .
CDR3 protein: CASSLVGTGGYEQYF
CDR3 DNA: TGCGCCAGCAGCTTGGTAGGGACAGGGGGGTACGAGCAGTACTTC

D gene: .
J gene: TRBJ2-7
CDR3 length: 14
V gene: TRBV27
clone size: .
CDR3 protein: CASSYRDWTHEQYF
CDR3 DNA: TGTGCCAGCAGTTACCGGGACTGGACCCACGAGCAGTACTTC

D gene: .
J gene: TRBJ1-3
CDR3 length: 17
V gene: TRBV23-1
clone size: .
CDR3 protein: CASSSPTATSSGNTIYF
CDR3 DNA: TGCGCCAGCAGCAGTCCGACTGCGACCTCCTCTGGAAACACCATATATTTT

D gene: TRBD1
J gene: TRBJ1-6
CDR3 length: 16
V gene: TRBV2
clone size: .
CDR3 protein: CASSKDRAGGNSPLHF
CDR3 DNA: TGTGCCAGCAGTAAGGACAGGGCTGGAGGTAATTCACCCCTCCACTTT

D gene: TRBD2
J gene: TRBJ2-7
CDR3 length: 14
V gene: TRBV28
clone size: once
CDR3 protein: CASSLTGDYYEQYF
CDR3 DNA: TGTGCCAGCAGTTTAACGGGGGACTACTACGAGCAGTACTTC

D gene: TRBD2
J gene: TRBJ2-3
CDR3 length: 14
V gene: TRBV6-4
clone size: .
CDR3 protein: CASSDGTSGDTQYF
CDR3 DNA: TGTGCCAGCAGTGATGGGACTAGCGGGGATACGCAGTATTTT

D gene: .
J gene: TRBJ2-2
CDR3 length: 15
V gene: TRBV25-1
clone size: .
CDR3 protein: CASSDSVANTGELFF
CDR3 DNA: TGTGCCAGCAGTGATAGCGTCGCGAACACCGGGGAGCTGTTTTTT

D gene: TRBD2
J gene: TRBJ2-3
CDR3 length: 18
V gene: TRBV28
clone size: .
CDR3 protein: CASSFRFASGASTDTQYF
CDR3 DNA: TGTGCCAGCAGTTTTAGGTTTGCTAGCGGGGCTAGCACAGATACGCAGTATTTT

D gene: TRBD2
J gene: TRBJ2-3
CDR3 length: 14
V gene: TRBV7-2
clone size: .
CDR3 protein: CASTRRGGTDTQYF
CDR3 DNA: TGTGCCAGCACCCGTCGGGGGGGCACAGATACGCAGTATTTT

D gene: .
J gene: TRBJ2-4
CDR3 length: 17
V gene: TRBV7-2
clone size: .
CDR3 protein: CASSLYGSLLAKNIQYF
CDR3 DNA: TGTGCCAGCAGCTTATATGGTAGTCTTCTAGCCAAAAACATTCAGTACTTC

D gene: TRBD1
J gene: TRBJ2-5
CDR3 length: 14
V gene: TRBV6-2/TRBV6-3
clone size: .
CDR3 protein: CASSSRDREETQYF
CDR3 DNA: TGTGCCAGCAGTTCCCGGGACAGGGAAGAGACCCAGTACTTC

D gene: TRBD1
J gene: TRBJ2-1
CDR3 length: 13
V gene: TRBV5-4
clone size: .
CDR3 protein: CASSGDRDNEQFF
CDR3 DNA: TGTGCCAGCAGCGGGGACAGGGACAATGAGCAGTTCTTC

D gene: TRBD1
J gene: TRBJ1-5
CDR3 length: 15
V gene: TRBV7-2
clone size: .
CDR3 protein: CASSFGTGVDQPQHF
CDR3 DNA: TGTGCCAGCAGCTTCGGGACAGGGGTAGATCAGCCCCAGCATTTT

D gene: .
J gene: TRBJ2-7
CDR3 length: 15
V gene: TRBV6-6
clone size: few
CDR3 protein: CASSSARDGLYEQYF
CDR3 DNA: TGTGCCAGCAGTTCCGCCCGGGACGGACTATACGAGCAGTACTTC

D gene: .
J gene: TRBJ2-4
CDR3 length: 13
V gene: TRBV18
clone size: .
CDR3 protein: CASSPLAKNIQYF
CDR3 DNA: TGTGCCAGCTCACCTCTGGCCAAAAACATTCAGTACTTC

D gene: .
J gene: TRBJ2-1
CDR3 length: 14
V gene: TRBV7-3
clone size: .
CDR3 protein: CASAPDRNYNEQFF
CDR3 DNA: TGTGCCAGCGCCCCTGACAGAAACTACAATGAGCAGTTCTTC

D gene: TRBD2
J gene: TRBJ2-5
CDR3 length: 14
V gene: TRBV5-1
clone size: .
CDR3 protein: CASSPEGTSKTQYF
CDR3 DNA: TGCGCCAGCAGCCCCGAAGGGACTAGCAAGACCCAGTACTTC